The 22 T cell receptor beta chains below come from one sample, sequenced in a study of cytomegalovirus exposure and HLA in healthy donors. Profiling relied on immunoSEQ multiplex PCR, and the TCRdb table lists in-frame clones only, not all of them. The sample includes about 150,000 clones, approximately 86% of them seen just once. The sequenced material came from PBMCs. These receptors all come from a human donor in good health.

This clone has more than one count but fewer than ten. The chain uses TRBV25-1 and TRBJ1-1; TRBD1 is a possible D gene (6 bases). Germline V gene data show CDR1 as MGHDK and CDR2 as SYGVNS. The CDR3 sequence is 14 residues long. V shed 2 bases and J shed 4 bases, with 11 bases lying between them. CDR3 nucleotide sequence: TGTGCCAGCAGTGAAATCAGGGGCGGCACTGAAGCTTTCTTT. Amino acid sequence: CASSEIRGGTEAFF.

V gene TRBV10-2 combines with J gene TRBJ1-2; TRBD1 might be the D (6 bases). The V gene's germline CDR1 is WSHSY and CDR2 SAAADI. CDR3 length equals 15 residues. Trimming took off 5 bases at V and 8 bases at J, with 21 bases between the two ends. Here the CDR3 DNA reads TGCGCCAGCAGTTCTCTTCTTGAGGGGGTGGGAGGCTACACCTTC. It translates to CASSSLLEGVGGYTF.

The chain joins TRBV4-2 to TRBJ2-7; 14 positions match TRBD2. The trim removed 4 bases at V and 5 bases at J, leaving 7 bases unmatched. The CDR3 covers 16 residues. Germline V gene lookup returns CDR1 LGHNA and CDR2 YNFKEQ. CDR3: CASSLGTSGSIDEQYF. The CDR3 coding sequence is TGTGCCAGCAGCCTAGGGACTAGCGGGAGTATCGACGAGCAGTACTTC.

The table lists this clone with a few counts. The V call is TRBV6-1, the J call TRBJ2-7, with 10 nucleotides matching TRBD1. The germline V gene encodes CDR1 MNHNS and CDR2 SASEGT. The CDR3 extends over 14 amino acids. With V trimmed by 1 base and J by 3 bases, 0 bases remained unmatched. The CDR3 protein is CASSEGTGGYEQYF. The CDR3 DNA reads TGTGCCAGCAGTGAAGGGACAGGGGGCTACGAGCAGTACTTC.

This sequence joins TRBV7-3 and TRBJ1-1; perhaps TRBD1 as D (5 bases). The ends were cut back, 2 bases at V and 3 bases at J, with 7 bases in the middle. The CDR3 loop spans 13 amino acids. Germline loops: CDR1 SGHTA, CDR2 FQGTGA. For the CDR3, the DNA is TGTGCCAGCAGCTTAGCGGGGGACACTGAAGCTTTCTTT. Its translation is CASSLAGDTEAFF.

V gene TRBV18 combines with J gene TRBJ2-1; TRBD2 matches at 10 bases. The CDR3 is made up of 17 amino acids. Germline V gene data show CDR1 as KGHSH and CDR2 as LQKENI. Unmatched junction bases numbered 15, after V lost 3 bases and J lost 10 bases. The CDR3 DNA reads as TGTGCCAGCTCACCCTTAAGAGTTCAGCGGGAGGGAGGCGAGCAGTTCTTC. Translation: CASSPLRVQREGGEQFF. The entire variable domain, with the rest obtained from reference TRBV18 and TRBJ2-1, is as follows: NAGVMQNPRHLVRRRGQEARLRCSPMKGHSHVYWYRQLPEEGLKFMVYLQKENIIDESGMPKERFSAEFPKEGPSILRIQQVVRGDSAAYFCASSPLRVQREGGEQFFGPGTRLTVL.

This chain uses TRBV18 with TRBJ1-1; maybe TRBD1 (5 bases). Trimming removed 5 bases from V and 6 bases from J, with 22 bases in between. Per the germline V gene, CDR1 is KGHSH and CDR2 is LQKENI. There are 16 residues in the CDR3. The CDR3 loop is CASSIRRQGRIAEAFF. The CDR3, as DNA: TGTGCCAGCTCAATAAGGCGGCAGGGTAGGATCGCTGAAGCTTTCTTT.

The V call is TRBV11-1, the J call TRBJ1-1, with 7 bases matching TRBD1. Germline V gene data show CDR1 as SGHAT and CDR2 as FQDESV (reference sequence). The J segment lost 5 bases and the V segment lost 3 bases, leaving 3 bases of the junction unmatched. CDR3 length: 13 amino acids. The CDR3 here is CASSFARGTEAFF. In DNA form, the CDR3 reads TGTGCCAGCAGCTTCGCCAGGGGGACTGAAGCTTTCTTT.

The V and J genes are TRBV6-1 and TRBJ2-3; 10 bases align to TRBD2. V dropped 4 bases and J dropped 4; count of bases not matched to a gene: 5. There are 15 residues in the CDR3. Germline CDR1 and CDR2: MNHNS and SASEGT. The CDR3 sequence is CASSVGSGGSDTQYF. The CDR3 region has the DNA TGTGCCAGCAGTGTTGGTAGCGGGGGGTCAGATACGCAGTATTTT.

The chain links TRBV10-2 to TRBJ2-7, with 9 bases matching TRBD1. V lost 2 bases to trimming and J lost 4 bases; unmatched junction nucleotides: 6. Germline CDR1 is WSHSY and CDR2 is SAAADI. This CDR3 contains 15 residues. The CDR3 region is CASSERRDRAYEQYF. Here the CDR3 DNA reads TGCGCCAGCAGTGAGAGAAGGGACAGGGCTTACGAGCAGTACTTC.

The chain has TRBV19 and TRBJ1-5; D gene uncertain. The CDR3 sequence is 14 residues long. Germline assignment: CDR1 LNHDA and CDR2 SQIVND (reference sequence). V dropped 5 bases and J dropped 6 bases, with 14 bases sitting between them. CDR3 loop: CASSLRRGSQPQHF. CDR3 nucleotides: TGTGCCAGTAGTCTCAGACGGGGAAGTCAGCCCCAGCATTTT.

The chain has TRBV28 and TRBJ1-2, with D possibly TRBD1 on 5 matching bases. Germline V CDR1 and CDR2: MDHEN, SYDVKM. Trimming left V 6 bases short and J 2 bases short, with 16 bases between. This CDR3 is 15 amino acids long. The CDR3 DNA reads as TGTGCCAGCAGGCCAACAGGAGGAGGGAACTATGGCTACACCTTC. This encodes CASRPTGGGNYGYTF.

The gene calls are TRBV7-6 and TRBJ2-3; 7 bases match TRBD1. This CDR3 has 14 residues. Unmatched junction bases numbered 5, after V lost 1 base and J lost 7 bases. The germline CDR1 and CDR2 sequences are SGHVS and FNYEAQ. Here the CDR3 reads CASSLVRGRNTQYF. In DNA form, the CDR3 reads TGTGCCAGCAGCTTAGTTAGGGGGCGGAATACGCAGTATTTT.

The chain links TRBV4-2 to TRBJ2-1, with D possibly matching TRBD1 (6 bases). There are 16 residues in the CDR3. V lost 1 base and J lost 3, with 13 bases in between. Germline V CDR1 and CDR2: LGHNA, YNFKEQ. The CDR3 nucleotides are TGTGCCAGCAGCCAAGTTCCAGGGGAAGACTACAATGAGCAGTTCTTC. It specifies CASSQVPGEDYNEQFF.

CDR3 DNA sequence: TGCGCCAGCAGCTTTGGACTAGATGGGACCCAGTACTTC. Translated: CASSFGLDGTQYF. This chain uses TRBV5-1 with TRBJ2-5; 7 bases are shared with TRBD2. The V gene's germline CDR1 is SGHRS and CDR2 YFSETQ. The CDR3 consists of 13 residues. The J segment lost 7 bases and the V segment lost 2 bases, leaving 5 bases of the junction unmatched.

The CDR3 DNA is TGTGCCAGCTCACCGAACAGGGGGAACACTGAAGCTTTCTTT. It codes for CASSPNRGNTEAFF. The chain combines TRBV18 with TRBJ1-1; 7 bases fit TRBD1. J was trimmed by 1 base and V by 3 bases; bases with no gene match: 2. This CDR3 has 14 amino acids. CDR1 and CDR2 from the germline V gene are KGHSH and LQKENI.

The chain combines TRBV6-1 with TRBJ1-5; TRBD1 might be the D (5 bases). This CDR3 has 13 amino acids. The germline gives CDR1 MNHNS, CDR2 SASEGT. Trimming took 2 bases from V and 5 from J, leaving 7 bases between them. The CDR3 protein is CASSERQHQPQHF. The CDR3 nucleotides read TGTGCCAGCAGTGAAAGACAGCATCAGCCCCAGCATTTT.

This clone has a single count. V usage is TRBV7-2 and J usage is TRBJ1-1; 8 nucleotides align to TRBD1. This CDR3 contains 16 residues. V lost 5 bases, J lost 1 base, and 9 bases stayed unmatched. The germline gives CDR1 SGHTA, CDR2 FQGNSA. The chain's CDR3 is CASSRDRGWGNTEAFF. As DNA, the CDR3 is TGTGCCAGCAGCCGAGACAGGGGATGGGGGAACACTGAAGCTTTCTTT.

The rearrangement joins TRBV10-1 to TRBJ2-3, with TRBD2 as a possible D gene (5 bases). This CDR3 comprises 16 residues. CDR1 WNHNN and CDR2 SYGVQD come from the germline V gene (reference sequence). V was clipped by 6 bases and J by 0 bases, with 16 bases between them. CDR3 protein: CASSPLNGGSTDTQYF. CDR3 DNA: TGCGCCAGCAGCCCCTTAAACGGCGGGAGCACAGATACGCAGTATTTT.

This clone was observed at least ten times. Other DNA sequences in the sample encode the same CDR3. This chain uses TRBV7-3 with TRBJ2-3; 10 positions agree with TRBD2. CDR1 is SGHTA and CDR2 is FQGTGA in the germline V gene. The CDR3 is made up of 15 amino acids. With 6 bases clipped from V and 1 base from J, the junction kept 4 bases outside the gene matches. The DNA for the CDR3 is TGTGCCAGCAGGCTCACTAGCGGGGGCACAGATACGCAGTATTTT. Translation: CASRLTSGGTDTQYF.

The V and J genes are TRBV29-1 and TRBJ1-1; 7 nucleotides match TRBD1. This CDR3 has 13 residues. Germline loops: CDR1 SQVTM, CDR2 ANQGSEA. Trimming at V came to 6 bases and at J to 0 bases, leaving 4 bases not matched to a gene. CDR3 residues: CSVSRGLNTEAFF. The CDR3 DNA is TGCAGCGTGAGTAGGGGGCTGAACACTGAAGCTTTCTTT.

The chain combines TRBV27 with TRBJ2-7; no definite D call. V was cut by 2 bases and J by 2 bases, with 7 bases left in between. This CDR3 is 13 amino acids long. Germline CDR1 is MNHEY and CDR2 is SMNVEV (reference sequence). CDR3 sequence: CASSLTVTYEQYF. The CDR3 DNA reads as TGTGCCAGCAGTTTAACTGTAACCTACGAGCAGTACTTC.